This T cell receptor (beta chain) stems from a study of cytomegalovirus exposure and HLA in healthy donors. The overall study: Around 78 million unique TCRs, all from HLA-typed donors, were included in an early release of the data.

Germline CDR1 is MGHRA and CDR2 is YSYEKL. The CDR3 covers 14 residues. Unmatched junction bases numbered 5, after V lost 3 bases and J lost 5 bases. The PCR was carried out with 60 Vbeta primers and 13 Jbeta primers. Produced via immunoSEQ multiplex PCR; TCRdb's table is partial and in-frame only. The sample holds nearly 70,000 clones, 74% seen once. This clone has more than one count but fewer than ten. What it binds is unknown. As for the donors, each was a healthy bone marrow donor. Overall study results and limits: Earlier analysis looked at TCR beta V segments, and most were productive about 90% or about 30% of the time.

This TCR was sampled from an older woman in good health and CMV-seropositive. The specimen was PBMCs. The chain couples TRBV4-1 to TRBJ2-5, with 8 bases lining up with TRBD1. The CDR3 nucleotides are TGCGCCAGCAGCCAGGACAGGGTTTTGGAGACCCAGTACTTC. Encoded protein: CASSQDRVLETQYF.